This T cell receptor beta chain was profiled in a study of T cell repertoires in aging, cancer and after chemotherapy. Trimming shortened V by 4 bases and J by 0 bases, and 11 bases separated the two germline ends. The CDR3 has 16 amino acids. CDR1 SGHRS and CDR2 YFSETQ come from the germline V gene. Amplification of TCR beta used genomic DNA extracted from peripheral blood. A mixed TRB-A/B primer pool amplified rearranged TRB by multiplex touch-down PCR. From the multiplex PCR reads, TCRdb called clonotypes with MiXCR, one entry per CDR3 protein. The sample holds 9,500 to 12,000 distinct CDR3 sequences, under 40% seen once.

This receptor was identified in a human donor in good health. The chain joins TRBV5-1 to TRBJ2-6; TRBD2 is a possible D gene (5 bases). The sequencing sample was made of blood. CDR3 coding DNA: TGCGCCAGCAGCCCCGAAGAGGGCTCTGGGGCCAACGTCCTGACTTTC. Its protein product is CASSPEEGSGANVLTF.